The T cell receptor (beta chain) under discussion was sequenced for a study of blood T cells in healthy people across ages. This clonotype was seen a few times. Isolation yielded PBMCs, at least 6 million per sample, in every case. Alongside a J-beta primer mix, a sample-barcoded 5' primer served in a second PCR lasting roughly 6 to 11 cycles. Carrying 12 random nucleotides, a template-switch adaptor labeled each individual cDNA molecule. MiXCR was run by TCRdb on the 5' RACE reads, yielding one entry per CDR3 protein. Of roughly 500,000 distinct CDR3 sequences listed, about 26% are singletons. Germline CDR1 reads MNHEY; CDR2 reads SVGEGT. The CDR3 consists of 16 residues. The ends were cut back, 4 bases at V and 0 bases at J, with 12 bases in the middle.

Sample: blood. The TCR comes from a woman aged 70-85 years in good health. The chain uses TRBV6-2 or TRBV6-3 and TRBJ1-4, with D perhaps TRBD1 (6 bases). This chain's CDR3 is CASSFRGGSTNEKLFF. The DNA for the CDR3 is TGTGCCAGCAGTTTCCGCGGGGGCTCAACTAATGAAAAACTGTTTTTT.